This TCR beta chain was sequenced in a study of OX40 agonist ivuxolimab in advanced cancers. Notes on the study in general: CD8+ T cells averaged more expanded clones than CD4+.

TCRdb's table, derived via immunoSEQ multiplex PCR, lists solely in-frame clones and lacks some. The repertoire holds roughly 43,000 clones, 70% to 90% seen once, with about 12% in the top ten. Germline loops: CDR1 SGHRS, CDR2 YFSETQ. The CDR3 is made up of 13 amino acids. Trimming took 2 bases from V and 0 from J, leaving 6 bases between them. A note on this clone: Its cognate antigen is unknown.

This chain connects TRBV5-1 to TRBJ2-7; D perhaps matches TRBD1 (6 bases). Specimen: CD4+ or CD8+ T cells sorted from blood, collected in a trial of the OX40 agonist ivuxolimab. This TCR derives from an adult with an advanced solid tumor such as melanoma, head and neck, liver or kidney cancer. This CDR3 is CASSLQGSYEQYF. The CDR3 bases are TGCGCCAGCAGCTTACAGGGCTCCTACGAGCAGTACTTC.